The 22 T cell receptor beta chains reported below all come from one sample, sequenced in a study of somatic mutations in cytotoxic T cells in rheumatoid arthritis. Libraries were prepared by immunoSEQ multiplex PCR; TCRdb keeps only in-frame clonotypes and omits some of them. Counted here are about 19,000 clones, about four fifths occurring once; the ten biggest clones make up about 10%. Sequenced material: CD8+ T cells sorted from blood. The source is a man younger than 35 with rheumatoid arthritis.

The chain links TRBV29-1 to TRBJ2-7, with D perhaps matching TRBD1 (6 bases). V lost 2 bases and J 4 bases, leaving 9 bases between the germline ends. The CDR3 covers 12 residues. Germline CDR1 SQVTM, CDR2 ANQGSEA. DNA for the CDR3: TGCAGCGTTGAATCACAGGGATACGAGCAGTACTTC. This encodes CSVESQGYEQYF.

V gene TRBV4-1 combines with J gene TRBJ1-3, with no clear D. Germline V gene sequence: CDR1 MGHRA, CDR2 YSYEKL. The CDR3 has 15 amino acids. V shed 0 bases and J shed 2 bases, with 8 bases lying between them. The CDR3 is CASSQDARTGNTIYF. The CDR3 DNA reads as TGCGCCAGCAGCCAAGATGCACGAACTGGAAACACCATATATTTT.

CDR3 residues: CASSFFESISYEQYF. The CDR3 DNA reads TGTGCCAGCAGTTTTTTTGAGTCAATCTCCTACGAGCAGTACTTC. This chain joins TRBV28 and TRBJ2-7; no firm D call. Germline CDR1 reads MDHEN; CDR2 reads SYDVKM. V was clipped by 3 bases and J by 0 bases, with 12 bases between them. This CDR3 region has 15 residues.

J is TRBJ2-2 and V is TRBV7-3; TRBD1 matches at 7 bases. V dropped 5 bases and J dropped 2; count of bases not matched to a gene: 8. Per the germline V gene, CDR1 is SGHTA and CDR2 is FQGTGA. The CDR3 totals 16 residues. The CDR3 loop is CASSENRDSNTGELFF. DNA of the CDR3: TGTGCCAGCAGCGAGAACCGGGACAGCAACACCGGGGAGCTGTTTTTT.

The V gene is TRBV29-1, the J gene TRBJ1-1; TRBD1 is a possible D gene (5 bases). The CDR3 runs 14 residues. V shed 8 bases and J shed 8 bases, with 24 bases lying between them. Germline values: CDR1 SQVTM, CDR2 ANQGSEA. This CDR3 reads CSITGVGEVWEAFF. CDR3 sequence (DNA): TGCAGCATAACAGGAGTTGGGGAGGTTTGGGAAGCTTTCTTT. Using reference TRBV29-1 and TRBJ1-1 for the parts outside the CDR3, the full variable domain is SAVISQKPSRDICQRGTSLTIQCQVDSQVTMMFWYRQQPGQSLTLIATANQGSEATYESGFVIDKFPISRPNLTFSTLTVSNMSPEDSSIYLCSITGVGEVWEAFFGQGTRLTVV.

The chain has TRBV19 and TRBJ2-1; TRBD1 agrees at 8 bases. This CDR3 spans 14 amino acids. With V trimmed by 9 bases and J by 7 bases, 11 bases remained unmatched. Germline V gene lookup returns CDR1 LNHDA and CDR2 SQIVND (reference sequence). CDR3 protein: CASSGPGGRNEQFF. The CDR3 region has the DNA TGTGCCAGCTCCGGGCCAGGGGGCAGGAATGAGCAGTTCTTC.

The CDR3 is CASSEAPRKTQYF. For the CDR3, the DNA is TGTGCCAGCAGTGAAGCGCCGCGGAAGACCCAGTACTTC. The rearrangement joins TRBV2 to TRBJ2-5; D not resolved. V shed 0 bases and J shed 6 bases, with 8 bases lying between them. In germline, CDR1 is SNHLY, CDR2 FYNNEI. The CDR3 totals 13 residues.

This clone was counted a single time. This rearrangement joins TRBV9 to TRBJ1-4; 10 bases are shared with TRBD1. The CDR3 loop spans 12 amino acids. Germline V gene lookup returns CDR1 SGDLS and CDR2 YYNGEE. J was trimmed by 12 bases and V by 3 bases; bases with no gene match: 2. CDR3 loop: CASSETGGELFF. Written as DNA, the CDR3 is TGTGCCAGCAGCGAGACAGGGGGCGAACTGTTTTTT.

The V call is TRBV29-1, the J call TRBJ1-1, with D possibly TRBD1 on 5 matching bases. V shed 1 base and J shed 6 bases, with 18 bases lying between them. Germline CDR1 and CDR2: SQVTM and ANQGSEA. This CDR3 is 15 amino acids long. As DNA, the CDR3 is TGCAGCGTTGAAGTATCCAGGGTGGCGGGCGCTGAAGCTTTCTTT. It is translated as CSVEVSRVAGAEAFF.

The chain is built from TRBV5-5 and TRBJ2-3; TRBD1 matches 8 bases. This CDR3 comprises 14 residues. Germline assignment: CDR1 SGHKS and CDR2 YYEKEE (reference sequence). J gave up 1 base and V 5 bases, and 3 bases lay outside the gene matches. The CDR3 nucleotides read TGTGCCAGCAGGCAGGACAGGGGCACAGATACGCAGTATTTT. This encodes CASRQDRGTDTQYF.

The table lists this clone with a count of one. The chain couples TRBV4-3 to TRBJ2-3; D may be TRBD2 (6 bases). This CDR3 has 16 amino acids. Trimming pared 0 bases from V and 1 base from J, leaving 11 bases between. CDR1 and CDR2 (germline): LGHNA, YSLEER. The CDR3 protein is CASSQDLGGGTDTQYF. In DNA form, the CDR3 reads TGCGCCAGCAGCCAAGATTTAGGCGGGGGCACAGATACGCAGTATTTT.

The chain employs TRBV4-1 and TRBJ2-1; weak D call: TRBD2 (5 bases). Germline V gives CDR1 MGHRA, CDR2 YSYEKL. Trimming took 6 bases from V and 7 from J, leaving 16 bases between them. This CDR3 has 14 residues. In DNA form, the CDR3 reads TGCGCCAGCAGTCGTACGCTAGCCGGTAATGAGCAGTTCTTC. The encoded protein is CASSRTLAGNEQFF.

J is TRBJ1-5 and V is TRBV28, with D possibly matching TRBD1 (5 bases). The germline V gene has CDR1 MDHEN and CDR2 SYDVKM. CDR3 size: 11 residues. V was trimmed by 9 bases and J by 8 bases, leaving 11 bases between them. CDR3 sequence reads: CASRGMEPQHF. DNA for the CDR3: TGTGCCAGTCGGGGGATGGAGCCCCAGCATTTT.

This clone was recorded a few times. The rearrangement uses TRBV5-5 and TRBJ2-3; 11 bases are a match to TRBD2. From germline, CDR1 is SGHKS and CDR2 YYEKEE (reference sequence). V dropped 2 bases and J dropped 3; count of bases not matched to a gene: 14. There are 19 residues in the CDR3. The CDR3 DNA is TGTGCCAGCAGCTTAGGACTAGCGGGTAATGAGGTTGTTACAGATACGCAGTATTTT. Translating gives CASSLGLAGNEVVTDTQYF.

The rearrangement joins TRBV19 to TRBJ1-2; D unresolved. CDR3 length equals 15 residues. The V gene lost 4 bases and the J gene lost 4 bases, with 16 bases spanning the gap. Germline CDR1 is LNHDA and CDR2 is SQIVND (reference sequence). CDR3 region: CASSKSSGFGYGYTF. CDR3 in DNA: TGTGCCAGTAGTAAGTCGTCAGGTTTTGGCTATGGCTACACCTTC.

The chain couples TRBV7-8 to TRBJ2-3, with D possibly TRBD1 on 6 matching bases. Germline CDR1 and CDR2: SGHVS and FQNEAQ. This CDR3 spans 15 amino acids. Deletions cut 2 bases from V and 4 bases from J, with 13 bases between. This CDR3 reads CASSLRRTVPDTQYF. CDR3 nucleotide sequence: TGTGCCAGCAGCTTAAGGAGGACAGTTCCAGATACGCAGTATTTT.

The gene calls are TRBV7-2 and TRBJ2-1; D remains ambiguous. V was clipped by 1 base and J by 8 bases, with 9 bases between them. This CDR3 spans 13 amino acids. The V gene's germline CDR1 is SGHTA and CDR2 FQGNSA. The CDR3 coding sequence is TGTGCCAGCAGCTTAGGTGCAGGTTATGAGCAGTTCTTC. Protein: CASSLGAGYEQFF.

The chain uses TRBV4-2 and TRBJ2-4; D is unclear. From germline, CDR1 is LGHNA and CDR2 YNFKEQ. This CDR3 contains 15 residues. The V and J ends lost 6 bases and 1 base respectively, with 13 bases between them. CDR3 residues: CASRFSGNAKNIQYF. CDR3 in DNA: TGTGCCAGCAGGTTCTCTGGGAACGCCAAAAACATTCAGTACTTC.

Written as DNA, the CDR3 is TGTGCCAGCTCACCACCGGTCATATCAACTAATGAAAAACTGTTTTTT. As protein: CASSPPVISTNEKLFF. The J gene is TRBJ1-4, the V gene TRBV18, with unresolved D. V was shortened by 0 bases and J by 0 bases, with 8 bases between the two germline ends. CDR3 size: 16 residues. Germline CDR1 is KGHSH and CDR2 is LQKENI.

The chain employs TRBV6-5 and TRBJ1-1; D gene unclear. Deletions cut 7 bases from V and 6 bases from J, with 9 bases between. This CDR3 is built from 11 residues. The germline V gene has CDR1 MNHEY and CDR2 SVGAGI. CDR3 nucleotides: TGTGCCAGCACCCTCGGCGCTGAAGCTTTCTTT. This gives the protein CASTLGAEAFF.

The V call is TRBV5-5, the J call TRBJ1-1; 7 positions agree with TRBD1. From germline, CDR1 is SGHKS and CDR2 YYEKEE (reference sequence). This CDR3 has 16 residues. The V gene end was trimmed by 4 bases and the J gene end by 6 bases; junction bases not matched to a gene: 15. Written as DNA, the CDR3 is TGTGCCAGCAGCAAGTCGGAGGGGGCATTTGTCGCTGAAGCTTTCTTT. Translation gives CASSKSEGAFVAEAFF.

This clone has just one count. This rearrangement joins TRBV10-3 to TRBJ2-5, with 12 bases fitting TRBD2. This CDR3 comprises 15 residues. V lost 2 bases, J lost 2 bases, and 0 bases stayed unmatched. Germline CDR1 and CDR2: ENHRY and SYGVKD. The CDR3 protein is CAISEGTSGQETQYF. CDR3 nucleotides: TGTGCCATCAGTGAGGGGACTAGCGGGCAAGAGACCCAGTACTTC.